The rows below give T cell receptor beta chains drawn from one sample of a study of beta chain features in type 1 diabetes. TCRdb keeps only in-frame clones here, not all; method: immunoSEQ multiplex PCR. This table holds about 23,000 clones, under 75% found once. The sample was stem cell memory CD4+ T cells from blood. These receptors originate from a man younger than 35 with type 1 diabetes. Both conserved end residues are part of each CDR3.

TRBJ2-1 TRBV28 CASSSPGGSSYNEQFF
TRBJ2-1 TRBV27 CASSLSAVLRGRSYNEQFF
TRBJ1-6 TRBV30 CASQDTGVDSPLHF
TRBJ1-2 TRBV7-2 CASSVNRGRGYTF
TRBJ2-3 TRBV28 CASSLPLNRGGTDTQYF
TRBJ1-1 TRBV20-1 CSARGGGKAFF
TRBJ1-2 TRBV18 CASSPLSSQGDGYTF
TRBJ2-5 TRBV11-2 CASQPLAGASHLETQYF
TRBJ2-1 TRBV6-4 CASRRDSLRNNEQFF
TRBJ2-3 TRBV4-3 CASSLDSHVTDTQYF
TRBJ2-1 TRBV5-1 CASSEVVTTNNEQFF
TRBJ1-1 TRBV18 CASSRTGTGTPEAFF
TRBJ2-7 TRBV5-5 CATREGYEQYF
TRBJ2-5 TRBV7-2 CANGLTQETQYF
TRBJ2-3 TRBV19 CASKEGGFTDTQYF
TRBJ2-7 TRBV7-2 CASSSSSGASSYEQYF
TRBJ2-2 TRBV7-9 CASREGTSGAIITGELFF
TRBJ2-1 TRBV18 CASSPPVGSSYNEQFF
TRBJ1-1 TRBV7-9 CASSQNLNTEAFF
TRBJ2-7 TRBV28 CASNAPGTGGYEQYF
TRBJ2-7 TRBV28 CASFGGMDEQYF
TRBJ1-4 TRBV15 CATSRAQGSNEKLFF
TRBJ2-1 TRBV7-9 CASSSFEGPYNEQFF
TRBJ2-7 TRBV2 CASRRLAGPYEQYF
TRBJ2-1 TRBV30 CAWSSRNEQFF
TRBJ2-3 TRBV6-1 CASNGQGRQYF
TRBJ2-1 TRBV7-2 CASSLARGIGEQFF
TRBJ1-2 TRBV4-3 CASSQVTTGEKGYTF